These 3 T cell receptor beta chains came from one sample sequenced in a study of blood T cell repertoires in COVID-19. The protocol was immunoSEQ multiplex PCR, while the TCRdb copy is restricted to in-frame clones and leaves out a portion. The repertoire holds 80,000 to 95,000 clones, with 85% to 90% as singletons. Sequenced: peripheral blood. The receptors were gathered from a woman aged 65 to 85 with acute or convalescent COVID-19.

The chain uses TRBV6-5 and TRBJ2-1; TRBD1 matches 9 bases. The CDR3 extends over 16 amino acids. V was pared by 4 bases and J by 6 bases, with 10 bases of the junction left unmatched. CDR1 is MNHEY, CDR2 SVGAGI, per germline. CDR3 nucleotides: TGTGCCAGCAGTTCCCCGGGACAGGGCAAAGGCAATGAGCAGTTCTTC. Translation: CASSSPGQGKGNEQFF.

This chain links TRBV11-2 with TRBJ1-2; D remains ambiguous. This CDR3 region has 14 residues. The germline CDR1 and CDR2 sequences are SGHAT and FQNNGV. The V end lost 4 bases, the J end lost 5 bases, and 14 bases lay between the germline ends. The CDR3 nucleotides read TGTGCCAGCAGCTCGTTCCAGAGGGAGTATGGCTACACCTTC. Its protein product is CASSSFQREYGYTF.

About this clone: The junction and the germline gene differ at one end; a read error may be behind it. V gene TRBV6-1 combines with J gene TRBJ2-3; 9 bases line up with TRBD2. CDR3 length: 15 amino acids. Germline CDR1 and CDR2: MNHNS and SASEGT. The CDR3 nucleotides are TGTGCCAGCAGAGAAGCCGGCGGGGGGGGAGATACGCAGTATTTT. It is translated as CASREAGGGGDTQYF.